Below, 25 T cell receptor beta chains from the same sample are listed, as sequenced in a study of Graves' ophthalmopathy and Graves' hyperthyroidism. As the template, RNA transcripts were used to amplify TCR beta CDR3 regions. Scientists carried out first-round RT-PCR using HTBI primers and then a second-round multiplex PCR. TCRdb processed the multiplex PCR reads anew with MiXCR; each CDR3 protein has one entry. The table records 360,000 or so distinct CDR3 sequences, around 20% of them present only once. Sequencing input: peripheral blood. These receptor sequences come from a woman under 30 with Graves' ophthalmopathy.

Many counts were recorded for this clonotype. The rearrangement uses TRBV5-1 and TRBJ2-7; 12 nucleotides match TRBD1. The CDR3 totals 13 residues. Trimming took 2 bases from V and 8 from J; bases not matched to a gene: 2. The V gene's germline CDR1 is SGHRS and CDR2 YFSETQ. The CDR3 nucleotides read TGCGCCAGCAGCTTCGGGACAGGGGGCAAGCAGTACTTC. Translating it yields CASSFGTGGKQYF.

This clonotype was recorded many times. The genes are TRBV30 and TRBJ2-7; D remains ambiguous. Germline V CDR1 and CDR2: GTSNPN, SVGIG (reference sequence). With 3 bases removed from V and 1 base from J, the gap between germline ends came to 4 bases. This CDR3 has 11 amino acids. For the CDR3, the DNA is TGTGCCTGGAGGGGGTCCTACGAGCAGTACTTC. It specifies CAWRGSYEQYF.

The table lists this clonotype with many counts. The rearrangement links TRBV28 to TRBJ1-2, with 10 bases matching TRBD1. Germline trimming cut 3 bases from V and 6 bases from J; bases unmatched to any gene: 7. The CDR3 contains 15 residues. Germline lookup yields CDR1 MDHEN and CDR2 SYDVKM. CDR3 in DNA: TGTGCCAGCAGTTTGAGCAGACAGGGGGCGAATGGCTACACCTTC. Translated, it gives CASSLSRQGANGYTF.

This clonotype was counted ten times or more. J is TRBJ2-5 and V is TRBV7-2; the D gene is possibly TRBD1 (6 bases). The CDR3 runs 13 residues. V was cut by 5 bases and J by 4 bases, with 11 bases left in between. CDR1 SGHTA and CDR2 FQGNSA come from the germline V gene. In DNA form, the CDR3 reads TGTGCCAGCAGCACGGGACATTTAGAGACCCAGTACTTC. Its protein product is CASSTGHLETQYF.

The rearrangement uses TRBV6-5 and TRBJ2-7, with no clear D. Germline CDR1 MNHEY, CDR2 SVGAGI. The CDR3 is made up of 13 amino acids. Trimming removed 0 bases from V and 3 bases from J, with 6 bases in between. The CDR3 reads CASSYSSRYEQYF. The CDR3 DNA is TGTGCCAGCAGTTACTCCTCTCGCTACGAGCAGTACTTC.

This clonotype was observed at least ten times. The genes are TRBV30 and TRBJ2-2; D is uncertain. CDR1 and CDR2 from the germline V gene are GTSNPN and SVGIG (reference sequence). This CDR3 contains 12 residues. The V end lost 3 bases, the J end lost 9 bases, and 11 bases lay between the germline ends. The CDR3 spells CAWRGPLWELFF. CDR3 bases: TGTGCCTGGAGAGGCCCGCTGTGGGAGCTGTTTTTT.

This clonotype was counted ten times or more. The chain joins TRBV7-3 to TRBJ2-7; 9 bases match TRBD1. The CDR3 is 15 residues long. Germline loops: CDR1 SGHTA, CDR2 FQGTGA. V was pared by 5 bases and J by 0 bases, with 5 bases of the junction left unmatched. The chain's CDR3 is CASSPTGGSSYEQYF. DNA for the CDR3: TGTGCCAGCAGCCCCACAGGGGGCAGCTCCTACGAGCAGTACTTC.

This clonotype has a count of ten or more. CDR3 nucleotide sequence: TGTGCCAGCAGCCCAGGGGATCAGCCCCAGCATTTT. Encoded protein: CASSPGDQPQHF. This chain links TRBV7-2 with TRBJ1-5, with a possible D match to TRBD1 (6 bases). The CDR3 covers 12 residues. Germline CDR1 and CDR2: SGHTA and FQGNSA. V lost 5 bases and J 5 bases, leaving 7 bases between the germline ends.

This clonotype was seen repeatedly, ten times or more. V usage is TRBV11-2 and J usage is TRBJ1-6, with D maybe TRBD1 (6 bases). V was clipped by 5 bases and J by 10 bases, with 21 bases between them. This CDR3 has 16 residues. Germline CDR1 SGHAT, CDR2 FQNNGV. The CDR3 reads CASSPRGTSTGSPLHF. CDR3 in DNA: TGTGCCAGCAGCCCGAGGGGGACATCCACGGGCTCACCCCTCCACTTT.

This clonotype was counted at least ten times. The chain carries TRBV24-1 and TRBJ2-7; 9 bases map to TRBD1. The V and J ends lost 11 bases and 2 bases, in that order; junction bases with no gene match: 9. CDR1 is KGHDR, CDR2 SFDVKD, per germline. This CDR3 region has 14 residues. CDR3 region: CASEGQGPPYEQYF. The DNA of the CDR3 is TGTGCCAGCGAGGGACAGGGTCCCCCCTACGAGCAGTACTTC.

This clonotype was recorded many times. The rearrangement uses TRBV24-1 and TRBJ1-5; D not certain. Trimming stripped 4 bases from V and 9 bases from J, with 18 bases between. The germline V gene has CDR1 KGHDR and CDR2 SFDVKD. This CDR3 region has 15 residues. The CDR3 region has the DNA TGTGCCACCAGTGACCCGCTCGAGGGCCTATGGCCCCAGCATTTT. Its protein product is CATSDPLEGLWPQHF.

This clonotype was seen repeatedly, ten times or more. The rearrangement uses TRBV15 and TRBJ2-7; 7 bases are a match to TRBD2. With 5 bases clipped from V and 3 bases from J, the junction kept 7 bases outside the gene matches. Germline loops: CDR1 LNHNV, CDR2 YYDKDF (reference sequence). The CDR3 covers 14 residues. CDR3 in DNA: TGTGCCACCAGCTCCGGGGGGTCAGTCTACGAGCAGTACTTC. Translation: CATSSGGSVYEQYF.

This chain uses TRBV18 with TRBJ2-5; tentatively, D is TRBD1 (6 bases). V lost 2 bases and J 5 bases, leaving 12 bases between the germline ends. The CDR3 totals 14 residues. CDR1 and CDR2 from the germline V gene are KGHSH and LQKENI. The CDR3 sequence: CASSPGTIDETQYF. CDR3 in DNA: TGTGCCAGCTCACCAGGGACAATAGACGAGACCCAGTACTTC.

The CDR3 DNA follows: TGTGCCAGCACCTGGTTCGGGGAGCTGTTTTTT. Its protein is CASTWFGELFF. The chain recombines TRBV28 with TRBJ2-2; D call uncertain. The CDR3 runs to 11 residues. Germline assignment: CDR1 MDHEN and CDR2 SYDVKM. V was shortened by 7 bases and J by 7 bases, with 7 bases between the two germline ends.

This clonotype was counted at least ten times. The chain is built from TRBV5-1 and TRBJ2-5; 11 nucleotides agree with TRBD2. Germline V gene lookup returns CDR1 SGHRS and CDR2 YFSETQ. Trimming at V came to 4 bases and at J to 3 bases, leaving 5 bases not matched to a gene. The CDR3 runs 15 residues. CDR3 residues: CASSQILAGEETQYF. For the CDR3, the DNA is TGCGCCAGCAGCCAAATACTAGCGGGAGAAGAGACCCAGTACTTC.

This clonotype occurred many times. This chain uses TRBV20-1 with TRBJ2-7, with 9 bases that match TRBD1. CDR1 and CDR2 (germline): DFQATT, SNEGSKA (reference sequence). V gave up 6 bases and J gave up 2 bases; unmatched junction bases: 11. CDR3 length: 15 amino acids. DNA for the CDR3: TGCAGTGCCTCCCCCAGTGGACAGGGGACCTACGAGCAGTACTTC. Protein product: CSASPSGQGTYEQYF.

This rearrangement joins TRBV5-1 to TRBJ2-5, with 9 positions matching TRBD1. The germline gives CDR1 SGHRS, CDR2 YFSETQ. The CDR3 extends over 15 amino acids. Trimming took 3 bases from V and 4 from J; bases not matched to a gene: 7. The CDR3 sequence is CASSSFDRGRETQYF. Here the CDR3 DNA reads TGCGCCAGCAGCTCATTCGACAGGGGGAGAGAGACCCAGTACTTC.

This clonotype has a count of ten or more. The gene calls are TRBV30 and TRBJ2-5, with D perhaps TRBD2 (5 bases). The ends were cut back, 0 bases at V and 6 bases at J, with 11 bases in the middle. Per germline, CDR1 GTSNPN and CDR2 SVGIG (reference sequence). The CDR3 is 13 amino acids. Here the CDR3 DNA reads TGTGCCTGGAGTGTATCGGAGGCAAAGACCCAGTACTTC. It specifies CAWSVSEAKTQYF.

This clonotype occurred many times. This chain joins TRBV9 and TRBJ1-1; D gene uncertain. With 0 bases removed from V and 0 bases from J, the gap between germline ends came to 9 bases. From germline, CDR1 is SGDLS and CDR2 YYNGEE. This CDR3 contains 15 residues. The CDR3 spells CASSVVGGMNTEAFF. The CDR3 DNA is TGTGCCAGCAGCGTAGTAGGAGGGATGAACACTGAAGCTTTCTTT.

This clonotype has a single count. The genes are TRBV6-2 or TRBV6-3 and TRBJ1-5, with TRBD1 identical over 8 bases. From germline, CDR1 is MNHEY and CDR2 SVGEGT. This CDR3 comprises 14 residues. Germline trimming cut 10 bases from V and 3 bases from J; bases unmatched to any gene: 8. CDR3 bases: TGTGCCATCGACCGGGACAGGATCAATCAGCCCCAGCATTTT. Protein sequence: CAIDRDRINQPQHF.

This clonotype was seen at least ten times. The chain is built from TRBV6-1 and TRBJ2-7; TRBD2 agrees at 7 bases. The germline V gene has CDR1 MNHNS and CDR2 SASEGT. V trimming: 1 base; J trimming: 2 bases; junction bases outside the gene matches: 5. The CDR3 is made up of 15 amino acids. This CDR3 reads CASSEDQGLPYEQYF. CDR3 coding DNA: TGTGCCAGCAGTGAAGATCAGGGACTACCCTACGAGCAGTACTTC.

CDR3 in amino acids: CASSSGLLGELFF. CDR3 sequence (DNA): TGTGCCAGCAGCTCCGGACTACTCGGGGAGCTGTTTTTT. The chain carries TRBV7-8 and TRBJ2-2, with D possibly being TRBD2 (6 bases). The CDR3 extends over 13 amino acids. V lost 4 bases and J 7 bases, leaving 10 bases between the germline ends. Germline values: CDR1 SGHVS, CDR2 FQNEAQ.

This clonotype was counted at least ten times. CDR3 DNA: TGTGCCACCAGCCAGATGGGACAGGGGAACTACGAGCAGTACTTC. It codes for CATSQMGQGNYEQYF. The V and J genes are TRBV15 and TRBJ2-7; 10 nucleotides match TRBD1. J gave up 3 bases and V 5 bases, and 7 bases lay outside the gene matches. The CDR3 consists of 15 residues. The germline gives CDR1 LNHNV, CDR2 YYDKDF (reference sequence). Drawing the rest from reference TRBV15 and TRBJ2-7, the complete variable domain is DAMVIQNPRYQVTQFGKPVTLSCSQTLNHNVMYWYQQKSSQAPKLLFHYYDKDFNNEADTPDNFQSRRPNTSFCFLDIRSPGLGDTAMYLCATSQMGQGNYEQYFGPGTRLTVT.

Many counts were recorded for this clonotype. This chain joins TRBV6-2 or TRBV6-3 and TRBJ2-5, with 7 bases matching TRBD1. Germline CDR1 reads MNHEY; CDR2 reads SVGEGT. This CDR3 comprises 13 residues. V shed 11 bases, J shed 3 bases, and the junction held 9 bases outside the gene matches. CDR3 sequence reads: CACKVDREETQYF. The CDR3 DNA follows: TGTGCCTGCAAAGTAGACAGGGAAGAGACCCAGTACTTC.

Ten or more counts support this clonotype. The chain has TRBV20-1 and TRBJ2-7, with TRBD2 matching 8 bases. The germline gives CDR1 DFQATT, CDR2 SNEGSKA (reference sequence). This CDR3 comprises 14 residues. V lost 3 bases, J lost 0 bases, and 4 bases stayed unmatched. CDR3 sequence (DNA): TGCAGTGCTAGTGATAGCGGGATCTCCTACGAGCAGTACTTC. Translating gives CSASDSGISYEQYF.